Listed here is a single TCR beta chain. This sample was included in a study of blood T cell repertoires in COVID-19. The assay was immunoSEQ multiplex PCR, and TCRdb's table has in-frame clones only and misses some. The data show tens of thousands of clones, around 75% seen once. The receptor was isolated from a man of 80 years or more with acute or convalescent COVID-19. The sequencing input was peripheral blood.

CDR3 bases: TGTGCCAGCAGTGACAGGGCGGTGAACACTGAAGCTTTCTTT. Encoded protein: CASSDRAVNTEAFF. The rearrangement joins TRBV2 to TRBJ1-1; D perhaps matches TRBD1 (5 bases). Trimming left V 3 bases short and J 0 bases short, with 8 bases between. Germline V gives CDR1 SNHLY, CDR2 FYNNEI. This CDR3 region has 14 residues.